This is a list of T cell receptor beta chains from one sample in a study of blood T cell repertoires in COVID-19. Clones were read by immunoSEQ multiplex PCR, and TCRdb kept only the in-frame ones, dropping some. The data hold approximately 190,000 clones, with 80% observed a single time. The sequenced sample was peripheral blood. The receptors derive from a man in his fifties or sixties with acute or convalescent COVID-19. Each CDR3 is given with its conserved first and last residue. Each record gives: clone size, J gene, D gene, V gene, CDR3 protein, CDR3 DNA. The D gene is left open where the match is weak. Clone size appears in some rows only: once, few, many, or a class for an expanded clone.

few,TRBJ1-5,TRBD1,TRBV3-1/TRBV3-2,CASSQTGGSNQPQHF,TGTGCCAGCAGCCAAACAGGGGGAAGCAATCAGCCCCAGCATTTT
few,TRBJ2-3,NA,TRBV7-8,CASNPQSSTDTQYF,TGTGCCAGCAACCCACAGAGTAGCACAGATACGCAGTATTTT
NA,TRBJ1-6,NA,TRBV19,CASTDRPTPDSPLHF,TGTGCCAGTACCGACAGGCCAACCCCCGATTCACCCCTCCACTTT
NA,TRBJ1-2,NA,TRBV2,CASSELGLYGYTF,TGTGCCAGCAGTGAGCTGGGGCTCTATGGCTACACCTTC
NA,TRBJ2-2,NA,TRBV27,CASSPRQRVNTGELFF,TGTGCCAGCAGTCCCCGACAGAGAGTGAACACCGGGGAGCTGTTTTTT
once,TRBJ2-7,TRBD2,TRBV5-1,CASSLVAGANEQYF,TGCGCCAGCAGCTTGGTGGCGGGAGCAAACGAGCAGTACTTC
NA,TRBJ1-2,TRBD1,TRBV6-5,CASSWTGYDYGYTF,TGTGCCAGCAGTTGGACAGGCTACGACTATGGCTACACCTTC
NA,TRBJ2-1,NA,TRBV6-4,CASSSGSYNEQFF,TGTGCCAGCAGTAGCGGCTCCTACAATGAGCAGTTCTTC
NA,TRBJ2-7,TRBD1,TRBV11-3,CASSPGTGRSYEQYF,TGTGCCAGCAGCCCTGGGACAGGGAGATCCTACGAGCAGTACTTC
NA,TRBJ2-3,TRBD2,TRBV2,CASKGRAGGPGDTQYF,TGTGCCAGCAAGGGGCGAGCGGGGGGTCCGGGAGATACGCAGTATTTT
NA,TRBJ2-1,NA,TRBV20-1,CSATRADEQFF,TGCAGTGCTACCAGGGCGGATGAGCAGTTCTTC
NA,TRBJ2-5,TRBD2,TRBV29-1,CSVPELAGGGTQYF,TGCAGCGTTCCAGAGCTAGCGGGAGGGGGGACCCAGTACTTC
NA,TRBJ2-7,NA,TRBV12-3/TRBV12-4,CASSREYEQYF,TGTGCCAGCAGCCGAGAATACGAGCAGTACTTC
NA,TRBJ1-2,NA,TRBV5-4,CASSSSVNTGHYGYTF,TGTGCCAGCAGCTCCTCGGTAAACACAGGGCACTATGGCTACACCTTC
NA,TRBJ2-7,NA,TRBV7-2,CASSPPGVWYEQYF,TGTGCCAGCAGCCCACCAGGGGTCTGGTACGAGCAGTACTTC
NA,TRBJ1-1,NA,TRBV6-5,CASSYGGLNTEAFF,TGTGCCAGCAGTTACGGGGGCCTGAACACTGAAGCTTTCTTT
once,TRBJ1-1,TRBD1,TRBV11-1,CASSLIAGGLNTEAFF,TGTGCCAGCAGCTTAATCGCAGGGGGGTTGAACACTGAAGCTTTCTTT
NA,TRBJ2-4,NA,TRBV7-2,CASSLARLAKNIQYF,TGTGCCAGCAGCTTAGCGCGGCTAGCCAAAAACATTCAGTACTTC
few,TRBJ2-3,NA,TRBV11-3,CASSLVSDTQYF,TGTGCCAGCAGCTTAGTCTCAGATACGCAGTATTTT
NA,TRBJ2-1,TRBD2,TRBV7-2,CASSATSGGYNEQFF,TGTGCCAGCAGCGCGACTAGCGGGGGATACAATGAGCAGTTCTTC
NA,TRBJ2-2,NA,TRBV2,CASTLGTLNTGELFF,TGTGCCAGCACCTTAGGGACTCTGAACACCGGGGAGCTGTTTTTT
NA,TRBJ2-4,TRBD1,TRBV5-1,CASSLYQGQGASAKNIQYF,TGCGCCAGCAGCTTGTACCAAGGACAGGGGGCTTCGGCCAAAAACATTCAGTACTTC
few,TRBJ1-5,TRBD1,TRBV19,CASSIADWTGSRSNQPQHF,TGTGCCAGTAGTATCGCGGACTGGACAGGGTCTCGAAGCAATCAGCCCCAGCATTTT
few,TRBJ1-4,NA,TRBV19,CASSITENRFRGKLFF,TGTGCCAGTAGTATAACGGAAAACAGATTTCGGGGAAAACTGTTTTTT
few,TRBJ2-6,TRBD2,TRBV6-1,CASSEAELAGTGANVLTF,TGTGCCAGCAGTGAAGCGGAACTAGCGGGAACTGGGGCCAACGTCCTGACTTTC
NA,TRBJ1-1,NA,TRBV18,CASSPGQNTEAFF,TGTGCCAGCTCACCAGGGCAGAACACTGAAGCTTTCTTT
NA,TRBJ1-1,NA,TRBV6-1,CASSEAVQANTEAFF,TGTGCCAGCAGTGAAGCCGTGCAGGCGAACACTGAAGCTTTCTTT
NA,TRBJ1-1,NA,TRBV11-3,CASSSQGPDTEAFF,TGTGCCAGCAGCTCACAGGGCCCGGACACTGAAGCTTTCTTT
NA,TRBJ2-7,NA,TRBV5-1,CASSLPLEYRGGIYEQYF,TGCGCCAGCAGCTTGCCCCTTGAATACAGGGGAGGTATCTACGAGCAGTACTTC
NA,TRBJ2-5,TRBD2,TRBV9,CAPTPQRRGGETQYF,TGCGCCCCCACCCCCCAACGGCGGGGGGGGGAGACCCAGTACTTC
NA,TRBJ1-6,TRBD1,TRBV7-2,CASSPTTGRSSPLHF,TGTGCCAGCAGCCCCACGACAGGGAGGAGTTCACCCCTCCACTTT
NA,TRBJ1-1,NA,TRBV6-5,CASSYSGGYTTEAFF,TGTGCCAGCAGTTACTCGGGGGGTTATACCACTGAAGCTTTCTTT
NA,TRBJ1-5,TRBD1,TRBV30,CAWTGQGRGQPQHF,TGTGCCTGGACTGGACAGGGGAGAGGTCAGCCCCAGCATTTT
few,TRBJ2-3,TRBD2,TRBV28,CASSLVLAGGPGDTQYF,TGTGCCAGCAGTTTAGTCCTAGCGGGGGGGCCGGGTGATACGCAGTATTTT
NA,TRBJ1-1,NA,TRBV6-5,CASSYIPGGFTEAFF,TGTGCCAGCAGTTACATACCCGGGGGGTTCACTGAAGCTTTCTTT
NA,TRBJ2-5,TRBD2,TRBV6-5,CASSYGASGQETQYF,TGTGCCAGCAGCTATGGGGCTAGCGGGCAAGAGACCCAGTACTTC
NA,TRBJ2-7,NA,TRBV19,CASSIPTGGVEQYF,TGTGCCAGTAGTATCCCGACAGGCGGAGTCGAGCAGTACTTC
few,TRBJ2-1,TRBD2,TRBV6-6,CASSPGLAGAVPSEQFF,TGTGCCAGCAGTCCCGGACTAGCGGGGGCAGTACCTTCTGAGCAGTTCTTC
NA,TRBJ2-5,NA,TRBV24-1,CATSDLRETQYF,TGTGCCACCAGTGATTTGCGGGAGACCCAGTACTTC
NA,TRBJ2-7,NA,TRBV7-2,CASSPGAVYEQYF,TGTGCCAGCAGCCCAGGGGCGGTATACGAGCAGTACTTC
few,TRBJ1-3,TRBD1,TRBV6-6,CASSGTQGNSGNTIYF,TGTGCCAGCAGTGGGACACAGGGGAACTCTGGAAACACCATATATTTT
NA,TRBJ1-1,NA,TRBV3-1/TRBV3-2,CASSQASQVAAFF,TGTGCCAGCAGCCAAGCGTCGCAAGTAGCTGCTTTCTTT
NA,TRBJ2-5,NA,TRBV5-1,CASMKDNQETQYF,TGCGCCAGCATGAAGGACAACCAAGAGACCCAGTACTTC
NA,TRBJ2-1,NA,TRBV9,CASSVELVMNEQFF,TGTGCCAGCAGCGTAGAACTGGTGATGAATGAGCAGTTCTTC
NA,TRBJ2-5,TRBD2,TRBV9,CASSVGLAGREFQETQYF,TGTGCCAGCAGCGTCGGACTAGCGGGACGGGAATTCCAAGAGACCCAGTACTTC
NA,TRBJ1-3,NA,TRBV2,CASSEGLPGNTIYF,TGTGCCAGCAGTGAGGGCCTCCCTGGAAACACCATATATTTT
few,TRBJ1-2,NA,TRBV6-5,CASSSGYGYTF,TGTGCCAGCAGTTCGGGTTATGGCTACACCTTC
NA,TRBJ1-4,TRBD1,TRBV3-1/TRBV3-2,CASSQGPPGGTGRANEKLFF,TGTGCCAGCAGCCAAGGGCCTCCGGGCGGGACAGGGAGGGCTAATGAAAAACTGTTTTTT
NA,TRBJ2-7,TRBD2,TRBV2,CASSAPTSGYEQYF,TGTGCCAGCAGTGCCCCGACTAGCGGTTACGAGCAGTACTTC
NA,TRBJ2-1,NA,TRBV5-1,CASSFSGGANEQFF,TGCGCCAGCAGCTTCTCCGGAGGGGCCAATGAGCAGTTCTTC
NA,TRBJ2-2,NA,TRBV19,CASSIDPAGRAGLFF,TGTGCCAGTAGTATAGACCCGGCAGGTCGAGCAGGGCTGTTTTTT
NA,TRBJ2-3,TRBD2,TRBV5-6,CASSLTSGANTDTQYF,TGTGCCAGCAGCTTGACTAGCGGGGCCAACACAGATACGCAGTATTTT
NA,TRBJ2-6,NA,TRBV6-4,CASSSSGANVLTF,TGTGCCAGCAGTTCTTCTGGGGCCAACGTCCTGACTTTC
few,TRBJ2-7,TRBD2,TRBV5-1,CASSPGLAGGHEQYF,TGCGCCAGCAGCCCGGGACTAGCGGGAGGCCACGAGCAGTACTTC
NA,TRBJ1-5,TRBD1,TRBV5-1,CASSLETGDQPQHF,TGCGCCAGCAGCCTTGAGACAGGGGATCAGCCCCAGCATTTT